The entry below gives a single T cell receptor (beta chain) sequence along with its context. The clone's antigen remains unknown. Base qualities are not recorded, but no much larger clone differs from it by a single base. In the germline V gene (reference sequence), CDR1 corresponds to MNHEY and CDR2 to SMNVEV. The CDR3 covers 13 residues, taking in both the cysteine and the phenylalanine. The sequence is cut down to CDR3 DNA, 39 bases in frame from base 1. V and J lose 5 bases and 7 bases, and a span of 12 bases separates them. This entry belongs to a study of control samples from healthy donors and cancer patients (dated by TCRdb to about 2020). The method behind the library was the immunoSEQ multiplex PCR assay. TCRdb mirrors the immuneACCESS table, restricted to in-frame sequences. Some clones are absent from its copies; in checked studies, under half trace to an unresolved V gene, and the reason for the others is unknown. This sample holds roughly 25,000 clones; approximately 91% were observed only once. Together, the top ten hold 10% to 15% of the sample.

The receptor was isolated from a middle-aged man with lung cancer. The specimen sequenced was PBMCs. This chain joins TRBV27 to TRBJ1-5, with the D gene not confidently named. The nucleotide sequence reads TGTGCCAGCAGTCAACAGCGCTCGCAGCCCCAGCATTTT. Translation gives CASSQQRSQPQHF.